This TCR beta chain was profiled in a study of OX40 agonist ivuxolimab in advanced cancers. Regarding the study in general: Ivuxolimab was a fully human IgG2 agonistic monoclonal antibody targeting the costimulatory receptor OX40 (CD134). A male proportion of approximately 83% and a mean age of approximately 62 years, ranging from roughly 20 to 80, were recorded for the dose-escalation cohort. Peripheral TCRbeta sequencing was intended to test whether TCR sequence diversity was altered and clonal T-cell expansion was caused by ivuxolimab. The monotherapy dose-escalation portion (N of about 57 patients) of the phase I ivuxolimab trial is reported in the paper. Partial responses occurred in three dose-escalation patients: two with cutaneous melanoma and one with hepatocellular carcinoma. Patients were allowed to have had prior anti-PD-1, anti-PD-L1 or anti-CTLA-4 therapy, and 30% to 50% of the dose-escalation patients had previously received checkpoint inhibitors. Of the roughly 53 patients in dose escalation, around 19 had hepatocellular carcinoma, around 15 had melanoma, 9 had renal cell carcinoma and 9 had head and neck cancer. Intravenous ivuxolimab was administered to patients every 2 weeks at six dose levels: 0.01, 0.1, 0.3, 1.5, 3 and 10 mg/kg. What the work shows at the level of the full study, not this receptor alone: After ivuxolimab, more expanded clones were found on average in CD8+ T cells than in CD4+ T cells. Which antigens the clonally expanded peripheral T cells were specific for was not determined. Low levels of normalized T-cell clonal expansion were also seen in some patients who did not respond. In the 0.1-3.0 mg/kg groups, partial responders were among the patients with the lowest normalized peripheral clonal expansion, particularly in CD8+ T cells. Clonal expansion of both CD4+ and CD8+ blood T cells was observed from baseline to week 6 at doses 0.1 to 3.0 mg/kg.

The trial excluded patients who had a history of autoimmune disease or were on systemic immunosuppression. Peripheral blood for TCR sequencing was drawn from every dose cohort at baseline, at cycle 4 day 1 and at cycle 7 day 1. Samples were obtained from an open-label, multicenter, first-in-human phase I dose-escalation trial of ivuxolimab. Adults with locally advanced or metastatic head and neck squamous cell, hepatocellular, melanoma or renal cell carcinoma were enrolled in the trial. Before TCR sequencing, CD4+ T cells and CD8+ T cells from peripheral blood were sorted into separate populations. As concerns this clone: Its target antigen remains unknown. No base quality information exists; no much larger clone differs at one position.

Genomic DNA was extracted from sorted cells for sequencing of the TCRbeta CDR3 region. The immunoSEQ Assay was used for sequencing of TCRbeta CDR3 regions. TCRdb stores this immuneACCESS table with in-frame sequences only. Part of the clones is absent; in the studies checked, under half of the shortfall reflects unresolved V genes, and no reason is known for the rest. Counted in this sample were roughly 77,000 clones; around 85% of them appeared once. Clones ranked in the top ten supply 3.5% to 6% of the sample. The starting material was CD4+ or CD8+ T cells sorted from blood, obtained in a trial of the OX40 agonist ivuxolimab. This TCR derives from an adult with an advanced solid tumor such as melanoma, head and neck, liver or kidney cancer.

The CDR3 loop reads CASSDTGSSVQYF. The bases are TGTGCCAGCAGCGACACAGGGTCCTCGGTGCAGTACTTC. The V gene is TRBV9 and the J gene is TRBJ2-7, and the D gene may be TRBD1, 6 bases matching. For CDR1 and CDR2, the germline V gene lists SGDLS and YYNGEE. Reading from cysteine to phenylalanine, the CDR3 counts 13 amino acids. The entry retains the CDR3 DNA only, 39 bases that are in frame from base 1. A distance of 16 bases separates the germline ends of V and J, which lose 3 bases and 9 bases respectively.